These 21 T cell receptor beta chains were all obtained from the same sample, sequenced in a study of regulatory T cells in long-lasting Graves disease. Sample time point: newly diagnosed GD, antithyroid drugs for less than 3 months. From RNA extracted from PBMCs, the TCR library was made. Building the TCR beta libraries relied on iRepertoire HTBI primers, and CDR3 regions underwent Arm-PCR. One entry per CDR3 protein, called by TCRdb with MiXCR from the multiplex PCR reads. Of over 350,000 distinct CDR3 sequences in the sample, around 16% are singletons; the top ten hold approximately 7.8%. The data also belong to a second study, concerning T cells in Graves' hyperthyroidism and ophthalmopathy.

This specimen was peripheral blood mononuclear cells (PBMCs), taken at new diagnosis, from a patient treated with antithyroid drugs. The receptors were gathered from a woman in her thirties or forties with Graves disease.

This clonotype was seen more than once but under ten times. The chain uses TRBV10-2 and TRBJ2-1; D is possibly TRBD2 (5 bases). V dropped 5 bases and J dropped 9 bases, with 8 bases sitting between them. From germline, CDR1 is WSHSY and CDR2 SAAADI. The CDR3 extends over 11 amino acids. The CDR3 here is CASSRGSEQFF. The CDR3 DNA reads TGCGCCAGCAGTCGGGGAAGTGAGCAGTTCTTC.

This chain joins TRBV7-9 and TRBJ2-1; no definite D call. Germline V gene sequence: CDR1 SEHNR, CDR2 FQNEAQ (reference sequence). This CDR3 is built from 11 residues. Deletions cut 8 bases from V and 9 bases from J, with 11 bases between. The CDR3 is CASGFVGEQFF. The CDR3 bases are TGTGCCAGCGGATTTGTGGGTGAGCAGTTCTTC.

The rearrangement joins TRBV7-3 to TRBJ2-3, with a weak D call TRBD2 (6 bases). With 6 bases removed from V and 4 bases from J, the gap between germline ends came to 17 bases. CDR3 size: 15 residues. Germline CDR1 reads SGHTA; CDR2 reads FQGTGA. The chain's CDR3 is CASSTGTATPDTQYF. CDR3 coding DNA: TGTGCCAGCAGTACCGGGACTGCCACACCAGATACGCAGTATTTT.

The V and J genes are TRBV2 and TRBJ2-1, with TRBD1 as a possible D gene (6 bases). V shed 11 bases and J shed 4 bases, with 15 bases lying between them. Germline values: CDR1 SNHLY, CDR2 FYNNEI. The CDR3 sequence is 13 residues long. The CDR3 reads CASRGDIYNEQFF. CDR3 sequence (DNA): TGTGCCTCCCGTGGGGACATTTACAATGAGCAGTTCTTC. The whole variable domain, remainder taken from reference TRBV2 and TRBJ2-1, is EPEVTQTPSHQVTQMGQEVILRCVPISNHLYFYWYRQILGQKVEFLVSFYNNEISEKSEIFDDQFSVERPDGSNFTLKIRSTKLEDSAMYFCASRGDIYNEQFFGPGTRLTVL.

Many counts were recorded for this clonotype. The CDR3 sequence: CASSPYLFSGANVLTF. In nucleotides, the CDR3 is TGTGCCAGCAGTCCATACCTCTTCTCTGGGGCCAACGTCCTGACTTTC. This chain links TRBV6-1 with TRBJ2-6; D is ambiguous. The CDR3 is 16 amino acids. Trimming took off 5 bases at V and 0 bases at J, with 11 bases between the two ends. CDR1 and CDR2 (germline): MNHNS, SASEGT.

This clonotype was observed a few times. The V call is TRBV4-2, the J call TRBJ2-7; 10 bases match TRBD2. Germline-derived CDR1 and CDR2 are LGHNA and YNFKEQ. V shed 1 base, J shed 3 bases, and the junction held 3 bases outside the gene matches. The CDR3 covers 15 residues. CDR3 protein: CASSQGASGSYEQYF. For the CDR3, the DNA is TGTGCCAGCAGCCAAGGTGCTAGCGGGAGCTACGAGCAGTACTTC.

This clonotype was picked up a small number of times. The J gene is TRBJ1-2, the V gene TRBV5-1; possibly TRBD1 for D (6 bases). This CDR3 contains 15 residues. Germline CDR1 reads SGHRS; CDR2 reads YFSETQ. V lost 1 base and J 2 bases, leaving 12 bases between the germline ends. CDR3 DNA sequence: TGCGCCAGCAGCTTGCCGTCAGGGGACAACTATGGCTACACCTTC. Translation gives CASSLPSGDNYGYTF.

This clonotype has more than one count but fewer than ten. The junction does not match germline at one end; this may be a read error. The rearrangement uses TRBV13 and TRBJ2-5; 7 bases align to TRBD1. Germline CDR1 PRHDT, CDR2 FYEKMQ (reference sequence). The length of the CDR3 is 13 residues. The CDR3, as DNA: TGTGCCAGCAGCTCGACAGGGACAGAGACCCGGTACTTC. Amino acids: CASSSTGTETRYF. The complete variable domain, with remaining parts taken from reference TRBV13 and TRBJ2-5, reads AAGVIQSPRHLIKEKRETATLKCYPIPRHDTVYWYQQGPGQDPQFLISFYEKMQSDKGSIPDRFSAQQFSDYHSELNMSSLELGDSALYFCASSSTGTETRYFGPGTRLLVL.

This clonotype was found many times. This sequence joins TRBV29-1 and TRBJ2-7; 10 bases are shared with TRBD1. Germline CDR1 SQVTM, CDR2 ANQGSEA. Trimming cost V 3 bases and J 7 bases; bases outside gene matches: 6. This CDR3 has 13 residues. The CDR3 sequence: CSVDVGTGEEQYF. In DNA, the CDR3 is TGCAGCGTTGATGTTGGGACAGGGGAAGAGCAGTACTTC.

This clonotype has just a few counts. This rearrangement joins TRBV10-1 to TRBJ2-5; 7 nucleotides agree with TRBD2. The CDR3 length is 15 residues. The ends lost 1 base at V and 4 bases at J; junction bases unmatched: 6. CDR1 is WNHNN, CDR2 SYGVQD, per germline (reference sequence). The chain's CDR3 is CASSELRESRETQYF. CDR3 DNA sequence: TGCGCCAGCAGTGAGTTGCGGGAGAGTCGAGAGACCCAGTACTTC.

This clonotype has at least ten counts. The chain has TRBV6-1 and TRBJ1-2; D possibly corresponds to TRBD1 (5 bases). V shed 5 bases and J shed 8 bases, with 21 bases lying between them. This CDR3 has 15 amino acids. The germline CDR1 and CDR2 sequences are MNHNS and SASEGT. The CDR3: CASSPPGLFFGGYTF. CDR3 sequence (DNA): TGTGCCAGCAGTCCCCCGGGACTCTTTTTTGGGGGCTACACCTTC.

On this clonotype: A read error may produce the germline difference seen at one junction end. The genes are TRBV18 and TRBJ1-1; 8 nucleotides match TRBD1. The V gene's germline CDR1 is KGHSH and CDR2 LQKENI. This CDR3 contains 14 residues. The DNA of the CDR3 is TGTGCCAACTCACCAGGGACAGGGAACACTGAAGCTTTCTTT. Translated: CANSPGTGNTEAFF.

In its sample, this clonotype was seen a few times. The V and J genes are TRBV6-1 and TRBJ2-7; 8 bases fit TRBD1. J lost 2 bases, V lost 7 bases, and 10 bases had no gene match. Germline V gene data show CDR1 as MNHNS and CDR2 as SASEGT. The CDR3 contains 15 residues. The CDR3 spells CASNPLGTGPYEQYF. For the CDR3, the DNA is TGTGCCAGCAACCCACTCGGGACAGGTCCCTACGAGCAGTACTTC.

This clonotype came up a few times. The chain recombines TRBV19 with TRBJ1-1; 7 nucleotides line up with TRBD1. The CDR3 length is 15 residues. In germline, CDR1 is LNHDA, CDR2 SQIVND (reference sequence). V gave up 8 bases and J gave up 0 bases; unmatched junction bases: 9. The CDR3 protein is CASYSLRGLNTEAFF. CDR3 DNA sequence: TGTGCCAGTTATTCTCTCAGGGGGTTGAACACTGAAGCTTTCTTT.

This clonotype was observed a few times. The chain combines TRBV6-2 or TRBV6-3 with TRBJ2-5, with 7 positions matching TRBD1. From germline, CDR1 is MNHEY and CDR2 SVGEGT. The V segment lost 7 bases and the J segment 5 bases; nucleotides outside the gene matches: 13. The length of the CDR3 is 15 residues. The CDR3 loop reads CASNHPETGLETQYF. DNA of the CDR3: TGTGCCAGCAACCATCCAGAGACAGGGTTGGAGACCCAGTACTTC.

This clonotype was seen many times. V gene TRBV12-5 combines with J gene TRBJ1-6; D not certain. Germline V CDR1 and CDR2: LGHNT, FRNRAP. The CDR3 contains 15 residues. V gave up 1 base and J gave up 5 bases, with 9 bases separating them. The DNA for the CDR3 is TGTGCTAGTGGTTTGGAAGCAGACAATAATTCACCCCTCCACTTT. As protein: CASGLEADNNSPLHF. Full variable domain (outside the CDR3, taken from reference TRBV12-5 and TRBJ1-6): DARVTQTPRHKVTEMGQEVTMRCQPILGHNTVFWYRQTMMQGLELLAYFRNRAPLDDSGMPKDRFSAEMPDATLATLKIQPSEPRDSAVYFCASGLEADNNSPLHFGNGTRLTVT.

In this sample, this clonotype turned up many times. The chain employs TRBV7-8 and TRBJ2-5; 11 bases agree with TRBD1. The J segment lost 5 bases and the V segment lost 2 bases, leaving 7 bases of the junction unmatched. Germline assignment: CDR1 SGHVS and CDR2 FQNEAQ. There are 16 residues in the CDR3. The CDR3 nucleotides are TGTGCCAGCAGCTTAAGGAGGGACAGGGGGAGGGAGACCCAGTACTTC. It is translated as CASSLRRDRGRETQYF.

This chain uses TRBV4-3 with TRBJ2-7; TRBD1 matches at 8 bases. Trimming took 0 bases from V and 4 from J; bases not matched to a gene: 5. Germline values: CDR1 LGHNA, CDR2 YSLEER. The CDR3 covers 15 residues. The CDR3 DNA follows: TGCGCCAGCAGCCAAGAGGAAACAGGGGGGTACGAGCAGTACTTC. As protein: CASSQEETGGYEQYF.

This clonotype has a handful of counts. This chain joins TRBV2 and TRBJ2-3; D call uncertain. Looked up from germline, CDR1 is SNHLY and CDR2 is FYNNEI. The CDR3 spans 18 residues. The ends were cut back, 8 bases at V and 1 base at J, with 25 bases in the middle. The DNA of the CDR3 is TGTGCCAGCCGACCTGGGCCTGGCGGCGCCGGCCGCACAGATACGCAGTATTTT. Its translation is CASRPGPGGAGRTDTQYF.

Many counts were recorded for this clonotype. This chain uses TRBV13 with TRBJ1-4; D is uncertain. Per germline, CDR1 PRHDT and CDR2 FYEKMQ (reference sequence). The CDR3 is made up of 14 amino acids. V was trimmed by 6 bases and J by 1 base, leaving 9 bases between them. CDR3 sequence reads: CASRRRGTNEKLFF. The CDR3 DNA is TGTGCCAGCAGGAGAAGAGGAACTAATGAAAAACTGTTTTTT. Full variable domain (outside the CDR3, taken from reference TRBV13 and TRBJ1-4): AAGVIQSPRHLIKEKRETATLKCYPIPRHDTVYWYQQGPGQDPQFLISFYEKMQSDKGSIPDRFSAQQFSDYHSELNMSSLELGDSALYFCASRRRGTNEKLFFGSGTQLSVL.

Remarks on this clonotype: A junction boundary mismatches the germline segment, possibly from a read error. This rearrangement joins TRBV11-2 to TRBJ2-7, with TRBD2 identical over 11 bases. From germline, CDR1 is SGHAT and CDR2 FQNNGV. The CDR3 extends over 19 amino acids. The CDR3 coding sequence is TGCGCCAGCAGCCAAGATATATTCTCGGTGTCTAGCGGGAGGTGCGAGCAGTACTTC. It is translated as CASSQDIFSVSSGRCEQYF.